This T cell receptor (beta chain) stems from a study of shared clonotypes between healthy human individuals. Findings of the study overall: The donor pool, a small one, limited the genetic and exposure-history diversity represented.

The donors, healthy adults who were HIV-negative, had experienced no recent acute infections or vaccinations. Researchers divided each subset's genomic DNA evenly across several immunoSEQ plates. Sorted-subset replicate PCR reactions were performed with around 200 ng DNA, corresponding to tens of thousands of T cell genomes. The data were produced by immunoSEQ multiplex PCR, yet TCRdb's version contains in-frame clones alone and is incomplete. The sample lists about 1.1 million clones, 77% occurring once. Notes on this clone: Its target is unknown.

Germline CDR1 is KGHSH and CDR2 is LQKENI. The CDR3 is 18 amino acids. Losses at the gene ends were 0 bases for V and 1 base for J; bases not matched to a gene: 8. The receptor comes from a young man in good health. Some clones in this sample may be carry-over from other donors' samples. The chain carries TRBV18 and TRBJ2-1; 8 nucleotides agree with TRBD2. What was sequenced was memory CD4+ T cells from PBMCs. Subset of the sample: CD45RA-negative fraction. The CDR3 DNA reads as TGTGCCAGCTCACCACCGAGCTTGGCGGGAGGTTCCTACAATGAGCAGTTCTTC. Its translation: CASSPPSLAGGSYNEQFF.